This paragraph covers one T cell receptor beta chain sequence. Its antigen is undetermined. The V and J ends lost 2 bases and 4 bases, in that order; junction bases with no gene match: 7. Germline-derived CDR1 and CDR2 are SGHTA and FQGNSA. This CDR3 region has 16 residues. Here immunoSEQ multiplex PCR was the method, and the copy in TCRdb shows in-frame clones only, minus some. The data contain 40,000 to 60,000 clones, approximately 80% of them singletons. The data belong to a study of PD-1 blockade in mismatch repair-deficient tumors. All patients were mismatch repair deficient, assessed by either PCR or immunohistochemistry. Study findings and constraints: Tumor-resident clones, often undetectable pretreatment in blood, expanded then contracted after pembrolizumab.

This sequence joins TRBV7-2 and TRBJ1-2, with 10 bases identical to TRBD1. The sequencing used PBMCs, collected before pembrolizumab treatment. The source is an adult with mismatch repair-deficient cancer. The CDR3 DNA follows: TGTGCCAGCAGCTTATGGGGGACAGGGGAGGTCTATGGCTACACCTTC. Translating gives CASSLWGTGEVYGYTF.